A single T cell receptor (beta chain) is shown here with its context. Extracted RNA was reverse transcribed, and the resulting cDNA served as sequencing template. Using immunoSEQ multiplex PCR, the repertoire was profiled, and TCRdb retains in-frame clones only, with some absent. The sample records over 200,000 clones, around three fifths being singletons. The data belong to a study of CD8+ T cells in alopecia areata. Specimens obtained from alopecia areata patients comprised lesional scalp punch biopsies and peripheral blood. V lost 1 base to trimming and J lost 0 bases, with 16 bases between them. CDR1 SGHTA and CDR2 FQGNSA come from the germline V gene. The CDR3 runs to 18 residues.

This TCR was sampled from a human donor with alopecia areata. This chain uses TRBV7-2 with TRBJ2-4; D assignment may be TRBD1 or TRBD2 (6 bases each). The source was CD4+ T cells sorted from blood, collected at week 0. The CDR3 bases are TGTGCCAGCAGCTTAGACGGTAACAGGGACTTAGCCAAAAACATTCAGTACTTC. Translated, it gives CASSLDGNRDLAKNIQYF. The variable domain in full, with the rest retrieved from reference TRBV7-2 and TRBJ2-4, is GAGVSQSPSNKVTEKGKDVELRCDPISGHTALYWYRQSLGQGLEFLIYFQGNSAPDKSGLPSDRFSAERTGGSVSTLTIQRTQQEDSAVYLCASSLDGNRDLAKNIQYFGAGTRLSVL.